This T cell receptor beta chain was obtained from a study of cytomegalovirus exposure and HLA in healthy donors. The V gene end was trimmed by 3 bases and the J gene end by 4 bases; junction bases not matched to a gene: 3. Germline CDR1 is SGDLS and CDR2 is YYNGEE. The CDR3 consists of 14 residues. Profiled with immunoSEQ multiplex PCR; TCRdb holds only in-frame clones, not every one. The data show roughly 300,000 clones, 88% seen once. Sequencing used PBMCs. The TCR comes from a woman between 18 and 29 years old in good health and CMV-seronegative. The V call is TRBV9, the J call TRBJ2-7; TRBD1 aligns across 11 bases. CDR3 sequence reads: CASSAGTGGYEQYF. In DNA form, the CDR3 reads TGTGCCAGCAGCGCCGGGACAGGGGGTTACGAGCAGTACTTC. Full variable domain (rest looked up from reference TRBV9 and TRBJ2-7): DSGVTQTPKHLITATGQRVTLRCSPRSGDLSVYWYQQSLDQGLQFLIQYYNGEERAKGNILERFSAQQFPDLHSELNLSSLELGDSALYFCASSAGTGGYEQYFGPGTRLTVT.